These T cell receptor beta chains were read from a single sample in a study of T cell changes during pregnancy in multiple sclerosis. Produced via immunoSEQ multiplex PCR; TCRdb's table is partial and in-frame only. The data hold roughly 43,000 clones, with roughly nine tenths observed a single time. Sequencing used CD4+ T cells from peripheral blood mononuclear cells, obtained after pregnancy. These receptors were obtained from a female donor with multiple sclerosis, enrolled in a pregnancy study. Each CDR3 is given with its conserved first and last residue. Each record gives: D gene, V gene, clone size, J gene, CDR3 length, CDR3 protein, CDR3 DNA. The D gene is left open where the match is weak. Rows give clone size only sometimes, using once, few, many, or a class for an expanded clone.

TRBD1	TRBV11-2	-	TRBJ2-6	18	CASSLVGTGSSGANVLTF	TGTGCCAGCAGCTTAGTAGGGACAGGGAGCTCTGGGGCCAACGTCCTGACTTTC
TRBD2	TRBV28	-	TRBJ2-5	16	CASSLGDGTSRETQYF	TGTGCCAGCAGTTTAGGAGACGGGACTAGTAGAGAGACCCAGTACTTC
TRBD2	TRBV7-9	-	TRBJ2-7	15	CASSPRGGVSSEQYF	TGTGCCAGCAGCCCACGGGGGGGAGTTTCTTCCGAGCAGTACTTC
-	TRBV6-5	-	TRBJ2-2	14	CASRIGGLTGELFF	TGTGCCAGCAGGATAGGTGGGCTCACCGGGGAGCTGTTTTTT
TRBD1	TRBV18	-	TRBJ2-6	19	CASSPWSGQGISGANVLTF	TGTGCCAGCTCACCATGGTCGGGACAGGGAATCTCTGGGGCCAACGTCCTGACTTTC
-	TRBV5-1	-	TRBJ2-7	13	CASSLERGYEQYF	TGCGCCAGCAGCTTGGAAAGGGGGTACGAGCAGTACTTC
TRBD2	TRBV19	-	TRBJ2-4	14	CASKIGGGRNIQYF	TGTGCCAGTAAGATTGGGGGAGGGAGAAACATTCAGTACTTC
-	TRBV6-1	few	TRBJ2-5	15	CASSEQEGLQETQYF	TGTGCCAGCAGTGAACAGGAGGGCTTACAAGAGACCCAGTACTTC
TRBD2	TRBV28	-	TRBJ2-7	14	CASSPHGGGYEQYF	TGTGCCAGCAGTCCCCACGGGGGGGGTTACGAGCAGTACTTC
TRBD2	TRBV18	-	TRBJ2-6	18	CASSPGLAGFPGANVLTF	TGTGCCAGCTCACCCGGACTAGCGGGATTCCCTGGGGCCAACGTCCTGACTTTC
-	TRBV30	-	TRBJ1-2	13	CAWAPTPPQGYTF	TGTGCCTGGGCCCCAACCCCACCCCAGGGCTACACCTTC